These T cell receptor beta chains were read from a single sample in a study of T cell repertoires in cytomegalovirus infection. MiXCR was run by TCRdb on the reads, yielding one entry per CDR3 protein. Here the sample spans about 130,000 distinct CDR3 sequences, about 24% being singletons. No cognate antigen is known for these TCRs. Sample: PBMCs, sequenced either directly or after in vitro stimulation (not recorded which). These receptors were obtained from a human donor in good health (CMV status not recorded). Some clones in this sample may be carry-over from other donors' samples. CDR3s include the opening cysteine and the closing phenylalanine or tryptophan. The D gene is left open where the match is weak. Rows may omit the clone size; those that give it use once, few, many or a size class.

TRBV19	TRBJ2-3	TRBD2	many	TGTGCCAGTAGTAGTACTGATAGCGGGACGACAGATACGCAGTATTTT	CASSSTDSGTTDTQYF
TRBV18	TRBJ2-5	NA	NA	TGTGCCAGCTCACCACCTCCACGGTCGAAAGAGACCCAGTACTTC	CASSPPPRSKETQYF
TRBV7-2	TRBJ2-2	NA	NA	TGTGCCAGCAGCCCGACGGTCGTTGCGGGACGGACCGGGGAGCTGTTTTTT	CASSPTVVAGRTGELFF
TRBV12-5	TRBJ2-1	NA	few	TGTGCTAGTGGTTTGATCCCTCGACGGGCTGGGGGGCTGAAGGGTGACAATGAGCAGTTCTTC	CASGLIPRRAGGLKGDNEQFF
TRBV4-3	TRBJ1-4	NA	few	TGCGCCAGCAGCCAAGACGGGATGCGGGAAAAACTGTTTTTT	CASSQDGMREKLFF
TRBV6-2/TRBV6-3	TRBJ1-5	TRBD1	few	TGTGCCAGCACTCCGACAGGGAGACATCAGCCCCAGCATTTT	CASTPTGRHQPQHF
TRBV7-8	TRBJ1-3	NA	many	TGTGCCAGCAGCTCAGCGGGAAACACCATATATTTT	CASSSAGNTIYF
TRBV7-2	TRBJ2-1	TRBD1	many	TGTGCCAGCAGCCTAAACCGGGACAGGACCTACAATGAGCAGTTCTTC	CASSLNRDRTYNEQFF
TRBV7-2	TRBJ2-7	TRBD2	many	TGTGCCAGCCGGGGGGGACTAGCTTCCATGGGCGAGCAGTACTTC	CASRGGLASMGEQYF
TRBV11-3	TRBJ2-2	NA	few	TGTGCCAGCAGTGCCATCCCTATCGCGGGGTCTCTCGGCGGGGAGCTGTTTTTT	CASSAIPIAGSLGGELFF
TRBV4-1	TRBJ2-1	NA	NA	TGCGCCAGCAGCCAAGGGGACCTCAGCGACAATGAGCAGTTCTTC	CASSQGDLSDNEQFF